This T cell receptor (beta chain) was retrieved from a study of beta chain features in type 1 diabetes. Across the study: Patient and healthy donor groups were alike in age, gender and cell yields. Study results and limitations: Moderate yet significant TCRB CDR3 shortening was seen in Type 1 diabetes patients in all four CD4+ subsets.

CDR1 MNHEY and CDR2 SMNVEV come from the germline V gene (reference sequence). The CDR3 loop spans 13 amino acids. Germline trimming cut 6 bases from V and 4 bases from J; bases unmatched to any gene: 3. This clone appeared a few times. The target antigen is unknown. Investigators reverse transcribed all isolated RNA, so they sequenced expressed TCRB transcripts. TCRdb's copy holds only in-frame clones and misses some; the assay was immunoSEQ multiplex PCR. The sample has 310,000 or so clones; approximately 16% are singletons. Sequenced sample: naive CD4+ T cells from blood. The genes are TRBV27 and TRBJ1-5; 7 positions match TRBD1. The source is a man aged 18-30 years with type 1 diabetes. The CDR3 sequence: CASRKQGNQPQHF. CDR3 coding DNA: TGTGCCAGCAGAAAACAGGGGAATCAGCCCCAGCATTTT.